This TCR beta chain was identified during a study of blood T cell repertoires in COVID-19. Study details: The United States, Italy and Spain provided the acute and convalescent COVID-19 samples.

Profiling relied on immunoSEQ multiplex PCR, and the TCRdb table lists in-frame clones only, not all of them. The sample holds some 190,000 clones, more than 70% seen once. This CDR3 contains 16 residues. Per germline, CDR1 SGHRS and CDR2 YFSETQ. Losses at the gene ends were 4 bases for V and 4 bases for J; bases not matched to a gene: 6. V usage is TRBV5-1 and J usage is TRBJ1-6, with 9 bases that match TRBD1. Sequencing used peripheral blood. This clonotype originated in a human donor in a cohort sampled during active COVID-19. For the CDR3, the DNA is TGCGCCAGCAGCCGGACAGGGGCCCTTTATAATTCACCCCTCCACTTT. Its protein is CASSRTGALYNSPLHF.